The T cell receptor beta chain under discussion was sequenced for a study of blood T cell repertoires in COVID-19. About the research overall: The origin of the acute and convalescent COVID-19 samples was the United States, Italy and Spain. The cDNA or gDNA used as material had been derived from T cells, B-cell-depleted T cells, or PBMCs.

Authors' methods: Researchers report that nucleated cell counts were estimated from reference gene primer amplification. Here immunoSEQ multiplex PCR was the method, and the copy in TCRdb shows in-frame clones only, minus some. For V, J and clone size, that table is used; D and trimming come from the DNA. The sample includes around 70,000 clones, around 78% seen only once; the top ten take around 16%. The V gene lost 1 base and the J gene lost 4 bases, with 8 bases spanning the gap. Looked up from germline, CDR1 is LGHDT and CDR2 is YNNKEL (reference sequence). CDR3 length: 13 residues. The material sequenced was peripheral blood. V and J are TRBV3-1 (or the pseudogene TRBV3-2) and TRBJ2-7; D remains unclear. The clonotype originates from a human donor in a cohort sampled during active COVID-19. The CDR3, as DNA: TGTGCCAGCAGCCAAGGGGTACTATACGAGCAGTACTTC. Translating it yields CASSQGVLYEQYF.